This is a list of T cell receptor beta chains from one sample in a study of T cell responses to AZD1222 COVID-19 vaccine. Sequencing was performed with immunoSEQ multiplex PCR; in TCRdb, only in-frame clones are kept and a portion is missing. This sample has some 280,000 clones; approximately 94% occur once, and the top ten carry roughly 0.5%. Sample: peripheral blood, taken 28 days after the second AZD1222 dose. These receptors were collected from an adult who received the AZD1222 COVID-19 vaccine. Each CDR3 is given with its conserved first and last residue. D genes are given only for firm matches. The size field is filled for only some rows; it gives once, few, many or a size class.

TRBV7-2	TRBJ1-1	.	.	CASSPPPTVNTEAFF	TGTGCCAGCAGCCCCCCACCCACAGTGAACACTGAAGCTTTCTTT
TRBV20-1	TRBJ1-6	.	.	CSARASSPLHF	TGCAGTGCTAGAGCGAGCTCACCCCTCCACTTT
TRBV3-1/TRBV3-2	TRBJ2-5	.	.	CASSHRPYRASRETQYF	TGTGCCAGCAGCCATCGACCATACCGGGCAAGTAGGGAGACCCAGTACTTC
TRBV4-2	TRBJ2-7	.	.	CASSQVGPGEQYF	TGTGCCAGCAGCCAAGTCGGCCCGGGCGAGCAGTACTTC
TRBV5-4	TRBJ2-7	.	once	CASSTPARPYEQYF	TGTGCCAGCAGCACACCAGCCAGACCCTACGAGCAGTACTTC
TRBV7-2	TRBJ1-3	.	.	CASSFPRHRDPRGGNTIYF	TGTGCCAGCAGCTTTCCCAGACACAGGGACCCAAGGGGCGGAAACACCATATATTTT
TRBV12-3/TRBV12-4	TRBJ1-5	TRBD1	.	CASGRTGNQPQHF	TGTGCCAGCGGCCGGACAGGGAATCAGCCCCAGCATTTT
TRBV5-1	TRBJ1-2	TRBD1	.	CASSSQTGTGYTF	TGCGCCAGCAGCTCTCAGACAGGGACTGGCTACACCTTC
TRBV5-1	TRBJ1-2	.	.	CASSLDGARGYTF	TGCGCCAGCAGCTTGGATGGGGCTAGGGGCTACACCTTC
TRBV7-9	TRBJ2-3	TRBD2	.	CASSPGSGGGTDTQYF	TGTGCCAGCAGCCCGGGGAGCGGGGGGGGAACAGATACGCAGTATTTT
TRBV7-9	TRBJ2-5	.	.	CASNYHQETQYF	TGTGCCAGCAACTATCACCAAGAGACCCAGTACTTC
TRBV6-5	TRBJ1-2	.	.	CASSRTEFYGYTF	TGTGCCAGCAGCAGGACGGAATTCTATGGCTACACCTTC
TRBV28	TRBJ1-2	TRBD1	.	CASSLTGYGYTF	TGTGCCAGCAGTTTGACAGGGTATGGCTACACCTTC
TRBV28	TRBJ2-2	.	.	CASRTQGLVGTGELFF	TGTGCCAGCAGGACACAGGGATTAGTGGGCACCGGGGAGCTGTTTTTT
TRBV2	TRBJ2-7	TRBD2	few	CASTLSGGLSYEQYF	TGTGCCAGCACCTTAAGCGGGGGCCTCTCCTACGAGCAGTACTTC
TRBV7-2	TRBJ2-2	.	.	CASSSYTGELFF	TGTGCCAGCAGCTCATACACCGGGGAGCTGTTTTTT
TRBV28	TRBJ1-1	.	.	CASRPTGTEAFF	TGTGCCAGCAGACCTACAGGGACTGAAGCTTTCTTT
TRBV6-6	TRBJ1-1	TRBD1	once	CASSYRTGGTEAFF	TGTGCCAGCAGTTATCGGACAGGGGGCACTGAAGCTTTCTTT
TRBV2	TRBJ2-7	TRBD1	.	CASSVGRDRVMDF	TGTGCCAGCAGTGTAGGCCGGGACAGGGTTATGGACTTC
TRBV5-4	TRBJ2-1	.	.	CASSSQGGNEQFF	TGTGCCAGCAGCAGCCAGGGGGGAAATGAGCAGTTCTTC
TRBV20-1	TRBJ1-1	.	.	CSAGGNTEAFF	TGCAGTGCCGGGGGGAACACTGAAGCTTTCTTT
TRBV6-5	TRBJ1-3	.	once	CAGGNPGNTIYF	TGTGCCGGGGGGAACCCTGGAAACACCATATATTTT